Described below is a single T cell receptor (beta chain) sequence and its context. Its target is not known. With a J-beta primer mix and a sample-barcoded 5' primer, a second PCR ran about 7 to 12 cycles. TCRdb redid the calling of the 5' RACE reads with MiXCR, one entry per CDR3 protein. The sample lists roughly 2 million distinct CDR3 sequences, around 48% occurring once. At least 5.5 micrograms of total RNA were extracted per sample. The source of the sample is a study of blood T cells in healthy people across ages. Study results and caveats: Both higher diversity and more naive CD4+ cells marked long-lived donors when set against aged donors.

The CDR3 length is 12 residues. Looked up from germline, CDR1 is MNHEY and CDR2 is SMNVEV (reference sequence). V lost 5 bases and J lost 13, with 15 bases in between. What was sequenced was blood. This sequence originates from a woman aged 35 to 49 in good health. The chain carries TRBV27 and TRBJ2-1; tentatively, D is TRBD1 (5 bases). The CDR3 region has the DNA TGTGCCAGCAGTCTCCCAGGGTTGTATCAGTTCTTC. Amino acids: CASSLPGLYQFF.